Listed here is a single T cell receptor beta chain. Its antigen is unknown. Looked up from germline, CDR1 is LGHNA and CDR2 is YSLEER. The ends lost 0 bases at V and 15 bases at J; junction bases unmatched: 6. CDR3 size: 13 residues. The source of the sample is a study of cytomegalovirus exposure and HLA in healthy donors. Study outcomes and limitations: Whilst most TCR sequences proved rare, a subset of public TCRs occurred across many donors. One later analysis reportedly identified an Asian-associated ancestry cluster that showed fewer N-insertions than the approximately 710-donor mean. A few CMV-associated chains proved CMV antigen-specific in vitro. The listing of some 170 TCR beta chains classed them as cytomegalovirus-associated.

PCR was performed using 60 Vbeta and 13 Jbeta primers. Profiling relied on immunoSEQ multiplex PCR, and the TCRdb table lists in-frame clones only, not all of them. The sample has tens of thousands of clones; 55% to 65% are singletons. J is TRBJ2-1 and V is TRBV4-3; 9 positions match TRBD2. The source material was PBMCs. The clonotype was recovered from a middle-aged woman in good health and CMV-seropositive. CDR3 loop: CASSQEREGLRFF. CDR3 sequence (DNA): TGCGCCAGCAGCCAAGAGCGGGAGGGCCTTCGGTTCTTC.